This entry is about one T cell receptor beta chain. Its antigen is currently unknown. The entry originates in a study of T cell responses to AZD1222 COVID-19 vaccine. Overall study findings and caveats: In all cases, repertoires were sampled only after the peak T cell response. Recipients of two AZD1222 doses showed rising Spike-specific TCR breadth and depth.

The CDR3 extends over 13 amino acids. Germline CDR1 SGHTA, CDR2 FQGNSA. Trimming removed 1 base from V and 6 bases from J, with 8 bases in between. Clones were read by immunoSEQ multiplex PCR, and TCRdb kept only the in-frame ones, dropping some. The profile shows around 150,000 clones, roughly 88% of them singletons. The clonotype originates from an adult who received the AZD1222 COVID-19 vaccine. The source was peripheral blood, collected 28 days after the second AZD1222 dose. The gene calls are TRBV7-2 and TRBJ2-3; no clear D. CDR3 in amino acids: CASSLGTLDTQYF. CDR3 nucleotides: TGTGCCAGCAGCTTAGGGACGTTGGATACGCAGTATTTT. Filled out from reference TRBV7-2 and TRBJ2-3, the complete variable domain reads GAGVSQSPSNKVTEKGKDVELRCDPISGHTALYWYRQSLGQGLEFLIYFQGNSAPDKSGLPSDRFSAERTGGSVSTLTIQRTQQEDSAVYLCASSLGTLDTQYFGPGTRLTVL.